This is a list of T cell receptor beta chains from one sample in a study of technical replicates of blood from a handful of donors. Generated by immunoSEQ multiplex PCR, the TCRdb table keeps only in-frame clones and is missing some. The table records roughly 67,000 clones, more than 95% of them present only once. The sequenced material came from T cells isolated from PBMCs. The receptors derive from a human donor in good health. CDR3s include the opening cysteine and the closing phenylalanine or tryptophan. D genes are given only for firm matches. Clone size, where shown, is once, few, many, or a class for clones that have expanded.

clone size: .
V gene: TRBV11-2
J gene: TRBJ1-1
D gene: .
CDR3 protein: CASSLGSRGIGTEAFF
CDR3 DNA: TGTGCCAGCAGCTTAGGGAGTAGGGGGATCGGAACTGAAGCTTTCTTT

clone size: once
V gene: TRBV10-3
J gene: TRBJ2-7
D gene: TRBD1
CDR3 protein: CAISESEVTGQGYEQYF
CDR3 DNA: TGTGCCATCAGTGAGTCAGAAGTTACCGGACAGGGCTACGAGCAGTACTTC

clone size: .
V gene: TRBV27
J gene: TRBJ1-2
D gene: TRBD1
CDR3 protein: CASSFWDRGLGGYTF
CDR3 DNA: TGTGCCAGCAGTTTCTGGGACAGGGGGCTTGGCGGCTACACCTTC

clone size: .
V gene: TRBV10-3
J gene: TRBJ2-1
D gene: TRBD2
CDR3 protein: CAIMPPGLAGVGEQFF
CDR3 DNA: TGTGCCATCATGCCCCCGGGACTAGCGGGAGTGGGTGAGCAGTTCTTC

clone size: .
V gene: TRBV5-4
J gene: TRBJ1-1
D gene: .
CDR3 protein: CASSLANLGANTEAFF
CDR3 DNA: TGTGCCAGCAGCTTGGCCAATCTGGGGGCGAACACTGAAGCTTTCTTT

clone size: .
V gene: TRBV6-1
J gene: TRBJ1-1
D gene: .
CDR3 protein: CASSELQTVTEAFF
CDR3 DNA: TGTGCCAGCAGTGAGCTACAGACAGTCACTGAAGCTTTCTTT

clone size: .
V gene: TRBV27
J gene: TRBJ1-2
D gene: .
CDR3 protein: CASSLGPNYGYTF
CDR3 DNA: TGTGCCAGCAGTTTAGGGCCTAACTATGGCTACACCTTC

clone size: .
V gene: TRBV11-2
J gene: TRBJ2-5
D gene: TRBD2
CDR3 protein: CASSLGTSWETQYF
CDR3 DNA: TGTGCCAGCAGCTTAGGGACTAGCTGGGAGACCCAGTACTTC

clone size: .
V gene: TRBV15
J gene: TRBJ1-4
D gene: .
CDR3 protein: CATSRDQFATNEKLFF
CDR3 DNA: TGTGCCACCAGCAGAGACCAGTTTGCAACTAATGAAAAACTGTTTTTT

clone size: .
V gene: TRBV6-5
J gene: TRBJ2-7
D gene: TRBD1
CDR3 protein: CATRRGLEYEQYF
CDR3 DNA: TGTGCCACCCGAAGGGGGCTGGAGTACGAGCAGTACTTC

clone size: .
V gene: TRBV6-5
J gene: TRBJ2-5
D gene: TRBD2
CDR3 protein: CASSYEGSGETQYF
CDR3 DNA: TGTGCCAGCAGTTACGAGGGTAGCGGGGAGACCCAGTACTTC

clone size: .
V gene: TRBV4-1
J gene: TRBJ2-3
D gene: .
CDR3 protein: CASSRKRGSGTDTQYF
CDR3 DNA: TGCGCCAGCAGCCGAAAGAGGGGGTCGGGCACAGATACGCAGTATTTT

clone size: once
V gene: TRBV6-5
J gene: TRBJ2-3
D gene: .
CDR3 protein: CASSYSIGGPDTQYF
CDR3 DNA: TGTGCCAGCAGTTATTCGATCGGGGGGCCGGATACGCAGTATTTT

clone size: once
V gene: TRBV19
J gene: TRBJ2-7
D gene: .
CDR3 protein: CASSIALANRYEQYF
CDR3 DNA: TGTGCCAGTAGTATAGCTCTAGCGAACAGGTACGAGCAGTACTTC

clone size: .
V gene: TRBV27
J gene: TRBJ2-3
D gene: TRBD1
CDR3 protein: CASSIGQGYFTDTQYF
CDR3 DNA: TGTGCCAGCAGTATCGGACAGGGGTATTTCACAGATACGCAGTATTTT

clone size: .
V gene: TRBV6-5
J gene: TRBJ2-1
D gene: .
CDR3 protein: CASSNQQTGNNEQFF
CDR3 DNA: TGTGCCAGCAGTAATCAACAGACCGGAAACAATGAGCAGTTCTTC

clone size: .
V gene: TRBV7-8
J gene: TRBJ2-3
D gene: .
CDR3 protein: CASSPEDSRTADTQYF
CDR3 DNA: TGTGCCAGCAGCCCCGAGGACAGCCGGACGGCAGATACGCAGTATTTT

clone size: few
V gene: TRBV11-3
J gene: TRBJ2-1
D gene: TRBD1
CDR3 protein: CASSAETGQGSIGAYNEQFF
CDR3 DNA: TGTGCCAGCAGCGCTGAAACGGGACAGGGCTCTATTGGTGCGTACAATGAGCAGTTCTTC

clone size: once
V gene: TRBV7-8
J gene: TRBJ2-7
D gene: .
CDR3 protein: CASSLGLASYEQYF
CDR3 DNA: TGTGCCAGCAGCTTGGGACTTGCCTCCTACGAGCAGTACTTC

clone size: .
V gene: TRBV5-6
J gene: TRBJ1-5
D gene: .
CDR3 protein: CASSLYYQRGGQPQHF
CDR3 DNA: TGTGCCAGCAGCTTGTATTACCAAAGAGGTGGTCAGCCCCAGCATTTT

clone size: .
V gene: TRBV7-9
J gene: TRBJ2-5
D gene: TRBD2
CDR3 protein: CASSSGGASSLRETQYF
CDR3 DNA: TGTGCCAGCAGCTCCGGGGGGGCCTCTTCACTTCGGGAGACCCAGTACTTC

clone size: .
V gene: TRBV30
J gene: TRBJ2-5
D gene: .
CDR3 protein: CAWSPDSKETQYF
CDR3 DNA: TGTGCCTGGAGCCCGGACAGTAAAGAGACCCAGTACTTC

clone size: .
V gene: TRBV4-1
J gene: TRBJ1-2
D gene: .
CDR3 protein: CASSQDREEHYGYTF
CDR3 DNA: TGCGCCAGCAGCCAAGATCGAGAGGAGCACTATGGCTACACCTTC

clone size: .
V gene: TRBV28
J gene: TRBJ1-1
D gene: TRBD1
CDR3 protein: CASSTGQGGGIMTEAFF
CDR3 DNA: TGTGCCAGCAGTACTGGACAGGGTGGGGGTATAATGACTGAAGCTTTCTTT

clone size: .
V gene: TRBV6-1
J gene: TRBJ1-5
D gene: .
CDR3 protein: CASSEAPGSNQPQHF
CDR3 DNA: TGTGCCAGCAGTGAAGCCCCCGGGAGCAATCAGCCCCAGCATTTT

clone size: .
V gene: TRBV21-1
J gene: TRBJ1-2
D gene: .
CDR3 protein: CARNLSGYGYTF
CDR3 DNA: TGTGCCAGGAATCTAAGCGGCTATGGCTACACCTTC

clone size: .
V gene: TRBV5-1
J gene: TRBJ2-2
D gene: .
CDR3 protein: CASSLGGLPYTGELFF
CDR3 DNA: TGCGCCAGCAGCTTGGGGGGGCTTCCTTACACCGGGGAGCTGTTTTTT

clone size: .
V gene: TRBV10-3
J gene: TRBJ2-1
D gene: TRBD2
CDR3 protein: CAISESPVGTSGGANEQFF
CDR3 DNA: TGTGCCATCAGTGAGTCCCCGGTGGGAACTAGCGGGGGGGCCAATGAGCAGTTCTTC

clone size: .
V gene: TRBV11-2
J gene: TRBJ2-3
D gene: TRBD2
CDR3 protein: CASHLTSGRTDTQYF
CDR3 DNA: TGTGCCAGCCACTTGACTAGCGGGCGCACAGATACGCAGTATTTT

clone size: .
V gene: TRBV6-4
J gene: TRBJ1-1
D gene: TRBD1
CDR3 protein: CASRISGTAGDEAFF
CDR3 DNA: TGTGCCAGCAGGATATCCGGGACAGCTGGGGATGAAGCTTTCTTT

clone size: once
V gene: TRBV6-5
J gene: TRBJ2-7
D gene: TRBD1
CDR3 protein: CASSSNRGTYEQYF
CDR3 DNA: TGTGCCAGCAGTTCGAACAGGGGAACCTACGAGCAGTACTTC

clone size: .
V gene: TRBV16
J gene: TRBJ1-1
D gene: TRBD1
CDR3 protein: CASSQSPDRLNTEAFF
CDR3 DNA: TGTGCCAGCAGCCAATCGCCGGACAGGCTTAACACTGAAGCTTTCTTT

clone size: .
V gene: TRBV27
J gene: TRBJ1-1
D gene: .
CDR3 protein: CAVGGRNTEAFF
CDR3 DNA: TGTGCAGTGGGGGGGAGGAACACTGAAGCTTTCTTT

clone size: .
V gene: TRBV5-1
J gene: TRBJ1-2
D gene: .
CDR3 protein: CASSLGTENYGYTF
CDR3 DNA: TGCGCCAGCAGCTTGGGGACAGAAAACTATGGCTACACCTTC

clone size: .
V gene: TRBV29-1
J gene: TRBJ2-1
D gene: TRBD2
CDR3 protein: CSVEGTSFYNEQFF
CDR3 DNA: TGCAGCGTTGAAGGGACTAGCTTCTACAATGAGCAGTTCTTC

clone size: .
V gene: TRBV9
J gene: TRBJ2-5
D gene: .
CDR3 protein: CASSVVHQETQYF
CDR3 DNA: TGTGCCAGCAGCGTAGTACATCAAGAGACCCAGTACTTC

clone size: .
V gene: TRBV7-9
J gene: TRBJ2-1
D gene: TRBD2
CDR3 protein: CASSHPLAGGYNEQFF
CDR3 DNA: TGTGCCAGCAGCCATCCACTAGCGGGGGGTTACAATGAGCAGTTCTTC

clone size: once
V gene: TRBV7-6
J gene: TRBJ2-1
D gene: .
CDR3 protein: CASSFDTYNEQFF
CDR3 DNA: TGTGCCAGCAGCTTCGACACTTACAATGAGCAGTTCTTC

clone size: .
V gene: TRBV6-5
J gene: TRBJ2-7
D gene: .
CDR3 protein: CASSQRRSRGYEQYF
CDR3 DNA: TGTGCCAGCAGCCAGCGCAGGTCCAGAGGGTACGAGCAGTACTTC

clone size: .
V gene: TRBV2
J gene: TRBJ2-7
D gene: TRBD1
CDR3 protein: CASKDQGPRGYEQYF
CDR3 DNA: TGTGCCAGCAAGGATCAGGGCCCCAGGGGGTACGAGCAGTACTTC

clone size: .
V gene: TRBV5-1
J gene: TRBJ1-2
D gene: .
CDR3 protein: CASSPEGSHYGYTF
CDR3 DNA: TGCGCCAGCAGCCCTGAGGGATCTCACTATGGCTACACCTTC

clone size: .
V gene: TRBV11-2
J gene: TRBJ2-1
D gene: TRBD1
CDR3 protein: CASSLETGDEQFF
CDR3 DNA: TGTGCCAGCAGCTTAGAAACAGGGGATGAGCAGTTCTTC

clone size: .
V gene: TRBV5-4
J gene: TRBJ1-1
D gene: .
CDR3 protein: CASSLERGTEAFF
CDR3 DNA: TGTGCCAGCAGCTTGGAACGAGGCACTGAAGCTTTCTTT

clone size: .
V gene: TRBV9
J gene: TRBJ2-3
D gene: TRBD1
CDR3 protein: CASSPRLQTGVRDTQYF
CDR3 DNA: TGTGCCAGCAGCCCCCGCTTGCAAACAGGGGTGAGGGATACGCAGTATTTT

clone size: .
V gene: TRBV1
J gene: TRBJ1-2
D gene: .
CDR3 protein: CTSSQGLLETNYGYTF
CDR3 DNA: TGCACCAGCAGCCAAGGGCTTCTGGAGACTAACTATGGCTACACCTTC

clone size: .
V gene: TRBV5-1
J gene: TRBJ2-3
D gene: .
CDR3 protein: CASSLRTDTSTDTQYF
CDR3 DNA: TGCGCCAGCAGCTTGAGGACAGATACTAGCACAGATACGCAGTATTTT

clone size: .
V gene: TRBV5-1
J gene: TRBJ1-2
D gene: .
CDR3 protein: CASSLGGQIHYGYTF
CDR3 DNA: TGCGCCAGCAGCTTGGGCGGACAGATCCACTATGGCTACACCTTC

clone size: .
V gene: TRBV18
J gene: TRBJ2-7
D gene: TRBD1
CDR3 protein: CASSLRPGQGSYEQYF
CDR3 DNA: TGTGCCAGCTCACTCCGACCGGGACAGGGCTCCTACGAGCAGTACTTC

clone size: .
V gene: TRBV7-8
J gene: TRBJ1-5
D gene: TRBD1
CDR3 protein: CASSPIGGRNQPQHF
CDR3 DNA: TGTGCCAGCAGCCCCATAGGGGGCCGCAATCAGCCCCAGCATTTT

clone size: .
V gene: TRBV30
J gene: TRBJ1-1
D gene: .
CDR3 protein: CARQRGLEAFF
CDR3 DNA: TGTGCCCGGCAGAGAGGGTTAGAAGCTTTCTTT

clone size: .
V gene: TRBV10-3
J gene: TRBJ2-5
D gene: .
CDR3 protein: CAISESRGQFQETQYF
CDR3 DNA: TGTGCCATCAGTGAGTCCCGCGGACAGTTCCAAGAGACCCAGTACTTC

clone size: .
V gene: TRBV5-1
J gene: TRBJ2-7
D gene: TRBD2
CDR3 protein: CASSGGLAGVEQYF
CDR3 DNA: TGCGCCAGCAGCGGAGGCCTAGCGGGGGTTGAGCAGTACTTC

clone size: .
V gene: TRBV7-6
J gene: TRBJ1-4
D gene: .
CDR3 protein: CASSPTLGRGLTNEKLFF
CDR3 DNA: TGTGCCAGCAGCCCCACCCTGGGGAGGGGGTTAACTAATGAAAAACTGTTTTTT

clone size: .
V gene: TRBV2
J gene: TRBJ1-5
D gene: .
CDR3 protein: CASGTRPNQPQHF
CDR3 DNA: TGTGCCAGCGGCACCAGGCCGAATCAGCCCCAGCATTTT